This TCR beta chain was sequenced in a study of cytomegalovirus exposure and HLA in healthy donors (dated by TCRdb to 2016 to 2017). Regarding the study in general: An earlier analysis of about 560 of the donors reported about 280 Gb of sequence data and about 120 million unique TCR beta sequences obtained from roughly 170 million T cells. Roughly 300 gigabases of sequencing data and 70 million to 95 million unique TCR sequences made up an early release that covered approximately 700 HLA-typed donors. Of the 350 to 450 genotyped donors, 65% to 90% fell in the genetic ancestry cluster associated with self-reported Caucasian donors. The study aimed to test whether cataloging public T cell receptors could reveal signatures of past pathogen exposure. Using immunosequencing, the study profiled T cell repertoires from fewer than 850 subjects and related those repertoires to cytomegalovirus serostatus. Along with the roughly 710-subject first cohort, a separate validation cohort of 120 different subjects was used. To predict cytomegalovirus infection status, the study combined high-throughput TCR immunosequencing, statistical association of individual TCRs with disease status, and machine learning. To study patterns of TCR occurrence, a later analysis re-analyzed previously published TCR beta repertoires from 600 to 750 donors and added high-resolution HLA genotyping. The later analysis used no new phenotypic data to find candidate immune exposures, relying instead on TCR beta sequences and their occurrence across donors. To decide whether each TCR beta V gene segment behaved as functional or pseudogenic, an earlier analysis of some 540 of the donors relied on high-throughput TCR beta sequencing. Donor age, sex, ethnicity and CMV serostatus were compiled alongside the repertoire data. Genome-wide SNP genotypes for about three fifths of the roughly 670 donors were used in a later genetic analysis, which treated that subset as a discovery cohort. Every discovery cohort repertoire had been produced on one sequencing platform. HLA typing covered class I and class II loci at four-digit resolution. Typing coverage differed by locus: A, B, C, DRB1 and DQB1 were typed in about 629-640 donors, DQA1 in roughly 500, DPA1 in approximately 610, and DPB1 in 400 to 480. Four or five DR-DQ haplotypes were treated as single units for association and clustering because of strong linkage in the cohort. Among about 410 genotyped donors of the cohort, an average of around 220,000 unique TCR beta nucleotide sequences was sequenced per donor, of which approximately 19% were non-productive.

The library was prepared using the immunoSEQ multiplex PCR assay. The multiplex PCR relied on a mix of 60 forward primers for TCR Vbeta segments and 13 reverse primers for TCR Jbeta segments. A multiplex PCR assay on genomic DNA amplified the CDR3 region of rearranged TCR beta genes. Amplified TCR beta libraries were sequenced as 87-base-pair reads on the Illumina HiSeq System. Per the authors' processing: Across the 600 to 700 repertoires, a later analysis counted tens of millions of unique TCR beta chains, 9.5 million to 13 million of which were shared by at least two donors. Raw reads were error-corrected and collapsed into unique sequences by a nearest-neighbor algorithm in which closely related sequences were merged to remove PCR and sequencing errors. CDR3 sequences were aligned to IMGT reference sequences to assign V, D and J gene segments. For a sequence to be retained, a match of at least six nucleotides was required to both a V gene segment and a J gene segment. A rearrangement counted as productive if the CDR3 had no stop codons and remained in frame with V and J, and every other rearrangement counted as non-productive. Following IMGT convention, CDR3 was defined as the stretch from the second conserved V-encoded cysteine up to the conserved J-encoded phenylalanine. The earlier analysis of about 570 of the donors excluded any sequence lacking an unambiguous match to a single V gene segment. An earlier analysis of a few hundred of the donors called V segments functional above 56.7% productive rearrangements and segregating when the between-donor standard deviation exceeded 5%. A statistical classification framework was built for diagnosing cytomegalovirus status from the catalog of TCR beta chain sequences. In a later analysis, TCR nucleotide sequences were compared against IMGT/GENE-DB human TR gene sequences so that V and J genes could be assigned. The TCRdist pipeline was used in a later analysis to assign CDR3 sequences and most-parsimonious VDJ recombination scenarios. A later analysis defined each TCR beta chain by its CDR3 amino acid sequence plus V-gene family, and excluded reads lacking a unique V-gene family. As a way to deal with suspected cross-contamination and a sequencing artifact, a later analysis dropped 450 to 600 nucleotide sequences that were highly shared and had low generation probability. In a later analysis, a clonal expansion index was calculated for each public chain from normalized within-repertoire ranks of inferred template counts. In a later analysis, generation probabilities were computed with a VDJ recombination model fitted to out-of-frame rearrangements, and the resulting probabilities were checked against IGoR. A later analysis scored TCR-TCR, TCR-HLA and TCR-CMV co-occurrence with hypergeometric tests, applying a repertoire-size bias correction to TCR pairs. To estimate false discovery rates, a later analysis permuted the HLA or CMV assignments 20 times. A later analysis grouped co-occurring TCRs with DBSCAN, adding TCRdist sequence similarity when clustering within HLA-allele-positive subsets. Co-occurrence clustering excluded repertoires with fewer than 30,000 or more than 120,000 public chains, plus five with anomalous nucleotide sharing. Sourced from immuneACCESS, this table was stored by TCRdb with only in-frame sequences that have V and J called. A share of the clones is absent; for the studies checked, an unresolved V gene accounts for under half, and the remainder has no known explanation. V, J and clone size are taken as reported in that table, and D and trimming were inferred from the DNA itself. The sample includes 90,000 to 120,000 clones, with about 84% observed a single time. Clones ranked in the top ten supply 2% to 2.5% of the sample.

The CDR3 runs 13 amino acids, cysteine and phenylalanine included. Only CDR3 DNA remains: 39 bases, in frame from the first base. Trimming at the junction amounts to 3 bases on V and 5 bases on J, and the germline ends lie 7 bases apart. The cohort comprised more than 550 healthy bone marrow donors. Cohort members were all nominally healthy when sampled, although unrecorded immune exposures were likely present. The donor tested CMV seronegative and was one of the 352 seronegative cohort members. A peripheral blood sample was collected from each donor, and TCR beta sequencing was performed on peripheral blood mononuclear cells. Genomic DNA extraction from the blood cell samples was performed with the Qiagen DNeasy Blood Extraction Kit. The sample holds a few counts of this clone. Its recognized antigen is unknown. Nothing much larger sits one base from this clone, and base qualities are not available.

The study at large found these results: An earlier analysis of around 540 of the donors showed that most TCR beta V segments appeared in productive rearrangements either about 90% or about 30% of the time, which broadly matched IMGT annotations. In both the original and validation cohorts, the classifier was reported to diagnose cytomegalovirus status with high specificity and sensitivity. The study listed 164 TCR beta chains as associated with cytomegalovirus. Some IMGT-functional V segments, including TRBV6-2 and TRBV6-3, could not be told apart with the 87-base-pair reads, so those segments were excluded. In this cohort, only TCR beta chains were sequenced, and detectable features were limited by the absence of alpha or paired-chain data. Linkage disequilibrium might explain the correlated functional status among segregating V segments, but an unknown experimental factor could not be excluded. The only immune exposure information available for the cohort was CMV serostatus. Because HLA typing was unavailable for some donors at each locus, only the typed subset was used in association tests. The sequencing pipeline was judged likely to have produced a cluster of highly shared sequence variants as a technical artifact. A later genetic analysis associated a missense DCLRE1C variant with V-gene and J-gene trimming of TCR beta chains, and an independent cohort replicated the association. Across donors, most TCR sequences were observed very rarely, whereas some public TCRs were present in many individuals. In a later analysis, several top co-occurrence clusters were reported to appear linked to parvovirus B19, influenza, CMV and Epstein-Barr virus. In a later genetic analysis, fewer N-insertions in productive TCRs were reported among donors in an Asian-associated ancestry cluster than the roughly 700-donor mean. Sequencing depth was assumed to be roughly uniform across donors in the presence/absence analyses, though that assumption may not hold. The earlier analysis of 587 of the donors excluded about 16 rarely observed V segments, including chromosome 9 orphons, because counts were too low. When HLA alleles, especially DR and DQ, strongly co-occurred, attributing TCR associations to individual alleles was difficult. In vitro tests confirmed that three of the cytomegalovirus-associated TCR beta chains recognize cytomegalovirus antigens. In a later analysis, the rate of TCR association differed among HLA loci, with DRB1 alleles having the most associated TCRs and HLA-C alleles having the fewest. Specific HLA alleles were associated with roughly 16,000 TCR beta sequences at a false discovery rate of 0.05 in a later analysis. The authors suggested that the approach could potentially be generalized to other disease states and immunological phenotypes. Most CMV-associated TCR beta chains appeared to be HLA-restricted in a later analysis, and the HLA associations seemed to be driven largely by CMV exposure. Compared with equally common non-associated chains, HLA-associated TCR beta chains in a later analysis were more clonally expanded and had lower generation probabilities. A further reported finding was that TCR beta sequences accurately predicted the HLA-A and HLA-B alleles for most subjects in the first cohort.

This receptor was taken from a young man in good health and CMV-seronegative. The sample was PBMCs. The V gene is TRBV23-1 and the J gene is TRBJ2-2; tentative D gene TRBD1, with 5 bases matching. TRBV23-1 belongs to the ORF category, with a function that is uncertain. The CDR3 reads CASSHRGTGELFF. The nucleotide sequence is TGCGCCAGCAGTCATAGGGGTACCGGGGAGCTGTTTTTT.